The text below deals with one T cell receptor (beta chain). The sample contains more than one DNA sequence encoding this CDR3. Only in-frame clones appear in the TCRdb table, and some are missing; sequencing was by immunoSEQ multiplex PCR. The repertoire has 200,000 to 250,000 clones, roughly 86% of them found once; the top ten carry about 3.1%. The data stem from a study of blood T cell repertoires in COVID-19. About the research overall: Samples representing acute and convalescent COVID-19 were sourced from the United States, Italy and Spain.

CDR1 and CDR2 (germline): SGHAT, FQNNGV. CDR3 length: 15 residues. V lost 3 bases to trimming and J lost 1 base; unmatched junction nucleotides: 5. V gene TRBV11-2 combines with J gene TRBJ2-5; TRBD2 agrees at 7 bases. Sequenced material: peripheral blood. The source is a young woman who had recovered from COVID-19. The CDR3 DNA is TGTGCCAGCAGCTTTCAGGGAGGGTTCCAAGAGACCCAGTACTTC. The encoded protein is CASSFQGGFQETQYF.